These 22 T cell receptor beta chains came from one sample sequenced in a study of response to subunit inactivated influenza vaccine. Each CDR3 protein gets one entry after TCRdb re-called the RT-PCR reads with MiXCR. This table holds more than 400,000 distinct CDR3 sequences, 9.5% to 12% found once. The specimen was PBMCs from blood, collected roughly 45 days after vaccination. These receptors were obtained from a man in his fifties or sixties who received an inactivated influenza vaccine.

J is TRBJ1-3 and V is TRBV20-1; possible D gene TRBD1, 5 bases. With 3 bases removed from V and 2 bases from J, the gap between germline ends came to 14 bases. The CDR3 runs to 15 residues. Per the germline V gene, CDR1 is DFQATT and CDR2 is SNEGSKA (reference sequence). This chain's CDR3 is CSASTGVTAGNTIYF. The CDR3 coding sequence is TGCAGTGCTAGTACAGGAGTTACCGCTGGAAACACCATATATTTT.

On this clonotype itself: Given a much more abundant clone one base away, this may be a read error. The V and J genes are TRBV20-1 and TRBJ2-1, with D maybe TRBD2 (5 bases). CDR3 length equals 12 residues. Germline values: CDR1 DFQATT, CDR2 SNEGSKA (reference sequence). The CDR3, as DNA: TGCGGTGCTAGAGGGTCGTCGATGTTTGGGTTCTTC. Translating it yields CGARGSSMFGFF.

The chain is built from TRBV10-1 and TRBJ2-5; 11 nucleotides line up with TRBD2. Trimming removed 4 bases from V and 0 bases from J; junction bases left unmatched: 4. The CDR3 is 16 amino acids. In germline, CDR1 is WNHNN, CDR2 SYGVQD (reference sequence). In nucleotides, the CDR3 is TGCGCCAGCAGTGGGGTAGCGGGAGGGTACCAAGAGACCCAGTACTTC. It yields the protein CASSGVAGGYQETQYF.

This clonotype was observed a few times. The chain has TRBV7-2 and TRBJ2-5, with a possible D match to TRBD1 (5 bases). Trimming cost V 1 base and J 5 bases, with 11 bases left between them. From germline, CDR1 is SGHTA and CDR2 FQGNSA. The CDR3 sequence is 14 residues long. CDR3 in amino acids: CASSLVDTPETQYF. The CDR3 coding sequence is TGTGCCAGCAGCTTAGTGGACACCCCGGAGACCCAGTACTTC. Using reference TRBV7-2 and TRBJ2-5 for the parts outside the CDR3, the full variable domain is GAGVSQSPSNKVTEKGKDVELRCDPISGHTALYWYRQSLGQGLEFLIYFQGNSAPDKSGLPSDRFSAERTGGSVSTLTIQRTQQEDSAVYLCASSLVDTPETQYFGPGTRLLVL.

This clonotype was counted between two and nine times. The chain couples TRBV12-3 or TRBV12-4 to TRBJ2-1; 8 bases map to TRBD2. The ends lost 7 bases at V and 3 bases at J; junction bases unmatched: 8. This CDR3 is 15 amino acids long. This CDR3 reads CASKNIAGNYNEQFF. The CDR3 nucleotides read TGTGCCAGCAAAAATATAGCGGGAAACTACAATGAGCAGTTCTTC.

Ten or more counts support this clonotype. The chain uses TRBV20-1 and TRBJ2-4, with D unresolved. The CDR3 has 11 amino acids. Germline V gene data show CDR1 as DFQATT and CDR2 as SNEGSKA (reference sequence). V shed 4 bases and J shed 16 bases, with 17 bases lying between them. The CDR3 coding sequence is TGCAGTGCTAAGGGTGAGGCACAAGGCTACTTC. Protein: CSAKGEAQGYF.

V is TRBV7-2 and J is TRBJ1-1; 10 positions match TRBD1. Germline-derived CDR1 and CDR2 are SGHTA and FQGNSA. The CDR3 is made up of 14 amino acids. The V gene end was trimmed by 1 base and the J gene end by 11 bases; junction bases not matched to a gene: 7. The CDR3 region has the DNA TGTGCCAGCAGCTTAGTCATGGGACAGGGGCGGGCTTTCTTT. The encoded protein is CASSLVMGQGRAFF.

This clonotype occurred a few times. The chain employs TRBV5-1 and TRBJ2-3; no clear D gene. V dropped 1 base and J dropped 4 bases, with 4 bases sitting between them. CDR3 length: 12 residues. CDR1 and CDR2 from the germline V gene are SGHRS and YFSETQ. CDR3 in amino acids: CASSLNSDTQYF. The CDR3 DNA sequence: TGCGCCAGCAGCTTGAACTCAGATACGCAGTATTTT.

This chain connects TRBV7-9 to TRBJ2-7; a possible D gene is TRBD1 (6 bases). The V end lost 5 bases, the J end lost 1 base, and 15 bases lay between the germline ends. The CDR3 sequence is 15 residues long. Germline lookup yields CDR1 SEHNR and CDR2 FQNEAQ (reference sequence). The CDR3 DNA follows: TGTGCCAGCAGCCGAGGACAGTCTCGTTCCTACGAGCAGTACTTC. Translating it yields CASSRGQSRSYEQYF.

In its sample, this clonotype was seen a few times. The V call is TRBV12-3 or TRBV12-4, the J call TRBJ2-7; 7 bases line up with TRBD1. V shed 6 bases, J shed 3 bases, and the junction held 8 bases outside the gene matches. The CDR3 is 14 residues long. CDR3 sequence: CASSTSGTVYEQYF. For the CDR3, the DNA is TGTGCCAGCAGCACCTCCGGGACAGTCTACGAGCAGTACTTC.

This clonotype was counted only a few times. This rearrangement joins TRBV6-1 to TRBJ1-4; no clear D gene. The ends were cut back, 7 bases at V and 0 bases at J, with 12 bases in the middle. The CDR3 loop spans 15 amino acids. In germline, CDR1 is MNHNS, CDR2 SASEGT. The CDR3 DNA reads as TGTGCCAGCACTCAGCGGGCCGCAACTAATGAAAAACTGTTTTTT. This sequence encodes CASTQRAATNEKLFF.

In this sample, this clonotype turned up many times. The chain uses TRBV12-3 or TRBV12-4 and TRBJ2-3; 8 positions agree with TRBD2. V was pared by 3 bases and J by 4 bases, with 15 bases of the junction left unmatched. The CDR3 extends over 18 amino acids. The CDR3 nucleotides are TGTGCCAGCAGTTTGGTGTCCCCCTTAGCGGGATGGGCAGATACGCAGTATTTT. Protein product: CASSLVSPLAGWADTQYF.

There are a few counts of this clonotype. The rearrangement joins TRBV28 to TRBJ2-5; D gene ambiguous. There are 14 residues in the CDR3. Germline CDR1 reads MDHEN; CDR2 reads SYDVKM. V lost 8 bases, J lost 2 bases, and 15 bases lay in between. The CDR3 coding sequence is TGTGCCAGCGGACGGGCTTCCCGACAAGAGACCCAGTACTTC. This encodes CASGRASRQETQYF.

This clonotype was counted a few times. V usage is TRBV27 and J usage is TRBJ2-3, with TRBD1 as a possible D gene (5 bases). Germline V gene sequence: CDR1 MNHEY, CDR2 SMNVEV (reference sequence). This CDR3 has 15 residues. Trimming took off 0 bases at V and 2 bases at J, with 9 bases between the two ends. The CDR3 coding sequence is TGTGCCAGCAGTTTATCATACAGGAACACAGATACGCAGTATTTT. This sequence encodes CASSLSYRNTDTQYF.

CDR3 protein: CASSAAWEDEQFF. CDR3 in DNA: TGCGCCAGCAGCGCAGCGTGGGAAGATGAGCAGTTCTTC. J is TRBJ2-1 and V is TRBV4-3; D gene uncertain. CDR3 length: 13 residues. Germline-derived CDR1 and CDR2 are LGHNA and YSLEER. V lost 5 bases to trimming and J lost 8 bases, with 13 bases between them.

CDR3 protein: CAIGQAGGANEQFF. CDR3 sequence (DNA): TGTGCCATCGGGCAAGCGGGGGGGGCCAATGAGCAGTTCTTC. The chain uses TRBV10-3 and TRBJ2-1; 10 bases are a match to TRBD2. J lost 6 bases, V lost 8 bases, and 7 bases had no gene match. This CDR3 region has 14 residues. Germline assignment: CDR1 ENHRY and CDR2 SYGVKD.

The gene calls are TRBV5-1 and TRBJ2-5, with TRBD2 as a possible D gene (5 bases). This CDR3 comprises 15 residues. The V end lost 0 bases, the J end lost 0 bases, and 9 bases lay between the germline ends. The germline CDR1 and CDR2 sequences are SGHRS and YFSETQ. The CDR3 sequence is CASSLGAGYQETQYF. DNA for the CDR3: TGCGCCAGCAGCTTGGGTGCGGGTTACCAAGAGACCCAGTACTTC. Full variable domain (remainder filled in from reference TRBV5-1 and TRBJ2-5): KAGVTQTPRYLIKTRGQQVTLSCSPISGHRSVSWYQQTPGQGLQFLFEYFSETQRNKGNFPGRFSGRQFSNSRSEMNVSTLELGDSALYLCASSLGAGYQETQYFGPGTRLLVL.

The chain recombines TRBV7-2 with TRBJ2-3; D remains ambiguous. V was cut by 5 bases and J by 4 bases, with 13 bases left in between. The CDR3 has 14 residues. Germline assignment: CDR1 SGHTA and CDR2 FQGNSA. CDR3 amino acids: CASSKSQAPDTQYF. The CDR3 bases are TGTGCCAGCAGCAAATCCCAGGCACCAGATACGCAGTATTTT.

This chain links TRBV30 with TRBJ2-3; no clear D. The CDR3 totals 12 residues. The ends were cut back, 0 bases at V and 5 bases at J, with 6 bases in the middle. Germline V gene sequence: CDR1 GTSNPN, CDR2 SVGIG (reference sequence). Written as DNA, the CDR3 is TGTGCCTGGAGTGTTGAAGGAGATACGCAGTATTTT. This sequence encodes CAWSVEGDTQYF.

In the case of this clonotype: This may come from a read error, since a much larger clone is one base off. The V gene is TRBV6-5, the J gene TRBJ2-5; D is unclear. Germline CDR1 is MNHEY and CDR2 is SVGAGI. CDR3 length: 15 amino acids. CDR3 bases: TGTGCCACCAGTTACTTCTCCGGCGGACAAGAGACCCAGTACTTC. Translation gives CATSYFSGGQETQYF.

In this sample, this clonotype turned up many times. This rearrangement joins TRBV20-1 to TRBJ1-6, with 7 bases identical to TRBD1. The CDR3 spans 15 residues. Germline trimming cut 1 base from V and 7 bases from J; bases unmatched to any gene: 7. From germline, CDR1 is DFQATT and CDR2 SNEGSKA (reference sequence). This chain's CDR3 is CSARASTGRNSPLHF. CDR3 in DNA: TGCAGTGCTAGAGCTTCGACAGGGCGAAATTCACCCCTCCACTTT.

In this sample, this clonotype turned up a few times. The CDR3: CASRRGGTTYEQYF. The CDR3 DNA sequence: TGTGCCAGCAGAAGGGGGGGGACAACCTACGAGCAGTACTTC. The V gene is TRBV6-1, the J gene TRBJ2-7; a weak D match, TRBD2 (7 bases). The CDR3 extends over 14 amino acids. The V and J ends lost 6 bases and 2 bases respectively, with 14 bases between them. Germline V lookup: CDR1 MNHNS, CDR2 SASEGT.